Listed below are T cell receptor beta chains from one sample, sequenced in a study of blood T cell repertoires in COVID-19. Clones were sequenced by immunoSEQ multiplex PCR, and TCRdb holds only the in-frame ones, with some missing. The sample includes 100,000 to 150,000 clones, 85% of them seen just once. Sequenced material: peripheral blood. All receptors come from an elderly man with active or convalescent COVID-19. CDR3s include the opening cysteine and the closing phenylalanine or tryptophan. The order of the fields is V gene, clone size, J gene, D gene, CDR3 protein, CDR3 DNA. D genes are given only for firm matches. Clone size is shown for a subset of rows, as once, few, many or a class of expanded clone.

TRBV7-2	NA	TRBJ2-6	NA	CASSQGTSWANVLTF	TGTGCCAGCAGCCAAGGGACATCGTGGGCCAACGTCCTGACTTTC
TRBV25-1	NA	TRBJ1-4	TRBD1	CASSERQGESNEKLFF	TGTGCCAGCAGTGAACGACAGGGCGAGAGTAATGAAAAACTGTTTTTT
TRBV2	NA	TRBJ2-3	TRBD2	CASSGWLAVDTQYF	TGTGCCAGCAGTGGCTGGCTAGCGGTCGATACGCAGTATTTT
TRBV7-2	NA	TRBJ2-7	TRBD2	CASSRTSGGVYEQYF	TGTGCCAGCAGCCGGACTAGCGGGGGGGTCTACGAGCAGTACTTC
TRBV7-6	NA	TRBJ2-7	NA	CASSRGYEQYF	TGTGCCAGCAGTCGAGGGTACGAGCAGTACTTC
TRBV19	NA	TRBJ1-2	TRBD1	CASRQGAGNYGYTF	TGTGCCAGTCGGCAGGGGGCCGGTAACTATGGCTACACCTTC
TRBV19	few	TRBJ1-1	NA	CASSLRSGSTEAFF	TGTGCCAGTAGTCTCCGCTCGGGGTCGACTGAAGCTTTCTTT
TRBV7-2	NA	TRBJ1-2	TRBD1	CASSEVGQGIYGYTF	TGTGCCAGCAGCGAGGTGGGACAGGGAATTTATGGCTACACCTTC
TRBV6-2/TRBV6-3	once	TRBJ2-2	NA	CASSLLAGELFF	TGTGCCAGCAGCCTACTAGCCGGGGAGCTGTTTTTT
TRBV2	NA	TRBJ2-5	NA	CASSQERQETQYF	TGTGCCAGCAGCCAGGAACGACAAGAGACCCAGTACTTC
TRBV18	NA	TRBJ1-1	NA	CASSPADVRGTEAFF	TGTGCCAGCTCCCCCGCGGACGTTCGGGGCACTGAAGCTTTCTTT
TRBV19	NA	TRBJ1-2	NA	CASRRGYNYGYTF	TGTGCCAGTAGGAGGGGGTATAACTATGGCTACACCTTC
TRBV7-9	once	TRBJ2-5	TRBD2	CASSLVGGYGETQYF	TGTGCCAGCAGCTTAGTGGGGGGGTATGGAGAGACCCAGTACTTC
TRBV6-5	NA	TRBJ2-7	TRBD1	CASISGTGNSYEQYF	TGTGCCAGCATTTCCGGGACAGGGAACTCCTACGAGCAGTACTTC
TRBV3-1/TRBV3-2	NA	TRBJ2-7	TRBD1	CASSHRGQNSYEQYF	TGTGCCAGCAGCCACCGGGGACAGAACTCCTACGAGCAGTACTTC
TRBV24-1	NA	TRBJ2-1	TRBD1	CATSDRQGPHNEQFF	TGTGCCACCAGTGACCGACAGGGGCCCCACAATGAGCAGTTCTTC
TRBV30	NA	TRBJ1-1	NA	CAWSVGANTEAFF	TGTGCCTGGAGTGTGGGCGCGAACACTGAAGCTTTCTTT
TRBV7-9	NA	TRBJ1-1	NA	CASSLLTGRNTEAFF	TGTGCCAGCAGCTTACTTACAGGGAGGAACACTGAAGCTTTCTTT
TRBV12-5	NA	TRBJ1-5	TRBD1	CASGTGEANQPQHF	TGTGCTAGTGGGACAGGGGAAGCCAATCAGCCCCAGCATTTT
TRBV6-2/TRBV6-3	NA	TRBJ1-2	NA	CASSYSLQGPYGYTF	TGTGCCAGCAGTTACTCCCTTCAGGGGCCCTATGGCTACACCTTC
TRBV19	NA	TRBJ1-6	NA	CASSLGVGDNSPLHF	TGTGCCAGTAGTCTAGGGGTTGGAGATAATTCACCCCTCCACTTT
TRBV27	NA	TRBJ2-7	TRBD2	CASSLGGRAYEQYF	TGTGCCAGCAGTTTAGGTGGGAGGGCCTACGAGCAGTACTTC
TRBV5-1	NA	TRBJ1-1	NA	CASSLGSVNTEAFF	TGCGCCAGCAGCTTGGGGTCGGTAAACACTGAAGCTTTCTTT
TRBV18	once	TRBJ1-1	NA	CASAGSGDTEAFF	TGTGCCAGCGCGGGGTCGGGGGACACTGAAGCTTTCTTT
TRBV15	few	TRBJ1-1	NA	CATSRGANTEAFF	TGTGCCACCAGCAGAGGGGCGAACACTGAAGCTTTCTTT
TRBV3-1/TRBV3-2	NA	TRBJ2-7	TRBD2	CASSQGPLAGVYEQYF	TGTGCCAGCAGCCAAGGTCCACTAGCGGGAGTCTACGAGCAGTACTTC
TRBV5-4	NA	TRBJ1-2	NA	CASSLTDYGYTF	TGTGCCAGCAGCTTGACAGATTATGGCTACACCTTC
TRBV18	NA	TRBJ1-5	TRBD1	CASSQGQGVQPQHF	TGTGCCAGCTCACAGGGACAGGGGGTGCAGCCCCAGCATTTT
TRBV7-2	NA	TRBJ2-5	TRBD1	CASSLAGTAQETQYF	TGTGCCAGCAGCTTAGCCGGGACAGCCCAAGAGACCCAGTACTTC
TRBV24-1	NA	TRBJ2-2	NA	CATSVPWNTGELFF	TGTGCCACCAGTGTCCCTTGGAACACCGGGGAGCTGTTTTTT
TRBV6-2/TRBV6-3	NA	TRBJ2-2	NA	CASSYRGGHLTGELFF	TGTGCCAGCAGTTACCGCGGGGGACACCTCACCGGGGAGCTGTTTTTT
TRBV9	once	TRBJ1-2	TRBD1	CASSVVEGANYGYTF	TGTGCCAGCAGCGTAGTCGAGGGGGCGAACTATGGCTACACCTTC
TRBV21-1	NA	TRBJ1-5	NA	CASSLVDRGGQPQHF	TGTGCCAGCAGCCTCGTAGACAGGGGGGGTCAGCCCCAGCATTTT
TRBV5-5	NA	TRBJ1-2	NA	CASSAQGAGGYTF	TGTGCCAGCAGCGCCCAGGGAGCGGGGGGCTACACCTTC
TRBV7-9	once	TRBJ1-2	NA	CASSGRGRDGYTF	TGTGCCAGCAGCGGGCGGGGTCGCGATGGCTACACCTTC
TRBV5-1	NA	TRBJ2-2	TRBD1	CASSADRENTGELFF	TGCGCCAGCAGCGCGGACAGGGAAAACACCGGGGAGCTGTTTTTT
TRBV19	NA	TRBJ1-2	TRBD1	CASSALLGTGYYGYTF	TGTGCCAGTTCAGCCTTACTCGGGACAGGGTACTATGGCTACACCTTC
TRBV6-5	NA	TRBJ1-2	NA	CASSYSNVGRYGYTF	TGTGCCAGCAGTTACTCGAACGTGGGCCGGTATGGCTACACCTTC
TRBV7-9	NA	TRBJ1-2	TRBD1	CASSSTGGGGYTF	TGTGCCAGCAGCTCGACAGGGGGCGGTGGCTACACCTTC
TRBV19	NA	TRBJ1-1	NA	CASSIGVNTEAFF	TGTGCCAGTAGTATAGGAGTGAACACTGAAGCTTTCTTT
TRBV6-5	NA	TRBJ2-3	NA	CASSYRGSKGDTQYF	TGTGCCAGCAGTTACCGCGGTTCAAAGGGGGATACGCAGTATTTT
TRBV3-1/TRBV3-2	NA	TRBJ2-5	TRBD2	CASSQGPGGLKETQYF	TGTGCCAGCAGCCAAGGACCGGGGGGTTTAAAAGAGACCCAGTACTTC
TRBV6-4	once	TRBJ2-3	TRBD2	CASSVRAGGPWDTQYF	TGTGCCAGCAGTGTCCGAGCGGGAGGGCCGTGGGATACGCAGTATTTT
TRBV24-1	NA	TRBJ2-1	TRBD2	CATSEPRTSTSGRGYNEQFF	TGTGCCACCAGTGAACCCCGCACGAGTACTAGCGGGAGAGGCTACAATGAGCAGTTCTTC
TRBV19	NA	TRBJ1-5	TRBD1	CASSRGRTGGVGNQPQHF	TGTGCCAGTAGTAGGGGTCGGACAGGGGGCGTAGGTAATCAGCCCCAGCATTTT
TRBV19	NA	TRBJ2-5	NA	CASSDRQTQETQYF	TGTGCCAGTAGTGATCGACAGACCCAAGAGACCCAGTACTTC
TRBV30	NA	TRBJ1-1	NA	CAWDPGADMNTEAFF	TGTGCCTGGGACCCAGGGGCGGATATGAACACTGAAGCTTTCTTT
TRBV5-1	NA	TRBJ2-2	NA	CASSLETSMAGELFF	TGCGCCAGCAGCTTGGAGACTAGTATGGCCGGGGAGCTGTTTTTT
TRBV6-1	NA	TRBJ2-5	NA	CASSEGFGTRRGTQYF	TGTGCCAGCAGTGAAGGGTTCGGGACAAGAAGGGGGACCCAGTACTTC
TRBV6-5	NA	TRBJ2-2	TRBD1	CASSYSETGGTGELFF	TGTGCCAGCAGTTACTCGGAGACAGGGGGCACCGGGGAGCTGTTTTTT
TRBV24-1	NA	TRBJ2-3	TRBD2	CATWSGGTDTQYF	TGTGCCACCTGGAGCGGGGGCACAGATACGCAGTATTTT
TRBV9	NA	TRBJ2-2	TRBD2	CASRSGGGTGELFF	TGTGCCAGCCGTAGCGGGGGTGGCACCGGGGAGCTGTTTTTT
TRBV28	NA	TRBJ1-5	NA	CASTEEVGNQPQHF	TGTGCCAGCACTGAGGAGGTGGGCAATCAGCCCCAGCATTTT
TRBV19	NA	TRBJ2-3	TRBD2	CASSRLARHTDTQYF	TGTGCCAGTAGTAGACTAGCGCGACACACAGATACGCAGTATTTT
TRBV3-1/TRBV3-2	few	TRBJ2-6	TRBD1	CASSQDRGSGANVLTF	TGTGCCAGCAGCCAAGACAGGGGGAGTGGGGCCAACGTCCTGACTTTC